This T cell receptor beta chain is from a study of T cells after posttransplantation cyclophosphamide. Trimming took 5 bases from V and 8 from J; bases not matched to a gene: 6. Germline CDR1 and CDR2: SGHTA and FQGTGA. The CDR3 has 13 amino acids. Many counts were recorded for this clone. Only in-frame clones appear in the TCRdb table, and some are missing; sequencing was by immunoSEQ multiplex PCR. Observed in the sample are roughly 7,000 clones, none of them singletons. Treatment was busulfan-fludarabine conditioning, a marrow graft, and cyclophosphamide on days +3 and +4. The genes are TRBV7-3 and TRBJ1-1; 9 bases are shared with TRBD1. The sequenced sample was PBMCs, obtained after allogeneic stem cell transplant with posttransplant cyclophosphamide. This TCR came from a female patient aged 50-59 years who received an allogeneic stem cell transplant from an unrelated donor, was CMV-positive, and had acute GVHD only. Some T cells may have originated in the graft donor. This chain's CDR3 is CASSPDRGREAFF. The CDR3 DNA follows: TGTGCCAGCAGCCCGGACAGGGGACGGGAAGCTTTCTTT.